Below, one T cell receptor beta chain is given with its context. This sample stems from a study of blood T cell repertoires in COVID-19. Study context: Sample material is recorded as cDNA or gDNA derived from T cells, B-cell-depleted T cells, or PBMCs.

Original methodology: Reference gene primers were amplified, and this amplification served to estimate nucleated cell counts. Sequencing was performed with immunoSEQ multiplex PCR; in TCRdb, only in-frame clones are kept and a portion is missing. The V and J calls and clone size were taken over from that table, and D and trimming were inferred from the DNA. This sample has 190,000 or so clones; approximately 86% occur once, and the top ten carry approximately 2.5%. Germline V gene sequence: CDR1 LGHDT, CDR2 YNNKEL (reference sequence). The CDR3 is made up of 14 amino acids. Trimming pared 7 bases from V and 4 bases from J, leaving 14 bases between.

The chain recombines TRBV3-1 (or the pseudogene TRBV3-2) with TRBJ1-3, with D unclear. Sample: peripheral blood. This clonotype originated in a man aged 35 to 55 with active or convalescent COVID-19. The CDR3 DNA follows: TGTGCCAGCACCCGGCGGGTGACCGGAAACACCATATATTTT. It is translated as CASTRRVTGNTIYF.